Listed here are 5 T cell receptor beta chains from one sample, sequenced in a study of memory CD4+ T cells and cytomegalovirus serostatus. Libraries were prepared by immunoSEQ multiplex PCR; TCRdb keeps only in-frame clonotypes and omits some of them. The data contain just under 60,000 clones, roughly 77% of them singletons. The sort gate was single viable CD3+CD4+CD8-CD45RO+ cells for memory CD4+ T cells. Sequencing was carried out using memory CD4+ T cells from blood. The receptors originated from an adult in good health and CMV-seronegative.

The rearrangement uses TRBV19 and TRBJ2-7; 9 positions agree with TRBD1. Germline CDR1 is LNHDA and CDR2 is SQIVND (reference sequence). This CDR3 has 15 residues. J was trimmed by 2 bases and V by 4 bases; bases with no gene match: 6. The CDR3 DNA reads TGTGCCAGTAGTAGGGGGACAGGGAATACCTACGAGCAGTACTTC. Its translation: CASSRGTGNTYEQYF.

This clone occurred once. Its ends do not fully match the called genes, so a read error is possible. The chain joins TRBV5-6 to TRBJ2-5; TRBD2 agrees at 7 bases. The CDR3 consists of 18 residues. From germline, CDR1 is SGHDT and CDR2 YYEEEE. CDR3 sequence reads: CTSSLGWLAVTTQETQYF. In nucleotides, the CDR3 is TGTACCAGCAGCTTGGGTTGGCTAGCGGTCACCACCCAAGAGACCCAGTACTTC.

The chain links TRBV28 to TRBJ2-3, with TRBD2 matching 9 bases. Germline V gene lookup returns CDR1 MDHEN and CDR2 SYDVKM. Trimming cost V 8 bases and J 6 bases; bases outside gene matches: 18. The CDR3 has 17 amino acids. The CDR3 loop reads CASVWGGAGGPRDTQYF. In DNA form, the CDR3 reads TGTGCCAGCGTTTGGGGTGGGGCGGGAGGGCCTCGGGATACGCAGTATTTT.

This clone came up once. The chain has TRBV5-6 and TRBJ1-5; a weak D match, TRBD1 (5 bases). CDR1 SGHDT and CDR2 YYEEEE come from the germline V gene. The CDR3 extends over 15 amino acids. V was cut by 0 bases and J by 5 bases, with 12 bases left in between. The DNA of the CDR3 is TGTGCCAGCAGCTTGGCCGGGACGGATTATCAGCCCCAGCATTTT. Translation gives CASSLAGTDYQPQHF.

The CDR3 reads CSVDRGNYGYTF. The CDR3 DNA reads TGCAGCGTAGACAGGGGGAACTATGGCTACACCTTC. This chain joins TRBV29-1 and TRBJ1-2; TRBD1 matches at 9 bases. Germline V gene data show CDR1 as SQVTM and CDR2 as ANQGSEA. V trimming: 6 bases; J trimming: 2 bases; junction bases outside the gene matches: 1. This CDR3 spans 12 amino acids.